The present TCR beta chain was sequenced within a study of blood T cell repertoires in COVID-19 (dated by TCRdb to about 2020). Context from the whole study: The collaborator samples originated in the United States, Italy and Spain and spanned the acute and convalescent phases of COVID-19. The prospective study material was composed of cDNA or gDNA derived from T cells, B-cell-depleted T cells, or PBMCs. A de-identified subject ID, COVID-19 status, age in years and sex were almost always included in the sample metadata. Subjects who had been exposed to COVID-19, were actively infected with it, or had recovered from it provided the deeply sampled blood TCRbeta repertoires that made up the dataset. The samples were drawn from the first 160 participants of the ongoing ImmuneRACE study and from some 1,300 subjects provided by 6 global collaborators. The repertoires were made available in a free public database intended to serve as a resource for research on the immune response to SARS-CoV-2. Where HLA class I and class II types were available, the types were taken from metadata supplied by the sample provider, not from assay-based typing.

CDR1 and CDR2 were assigned from the germline V gene as SGHTA and FQGNSA. V was cut back by 10 bases and J by 4 bases, leaving a gap of 14 bases between them. The CDR3, cysteine through phenylalanine, is 13 amino acids long. Just CDR3 DNA is preserved here, 39 bases in frame from base 1. Paper-wide results and their limitations: How much clinical and demographic metadata was included differed by source and by participant, and the metadata was provided uncurated.

This clone was detected only once. The specificity of this receptor is unknown. Base qualities are not recorded, but no much larger clone differs from it by a single base. In Seattle, one collaborating source enrolled patients while the infection was active and tracked those patients longitudinally over the course of disease. Whole blood was collected in K2EDTA tubes by collaborating institutions according to the institutions' own protocols. For TCRbeta analysis, collaborator samples were shipped as frozen whole blood, as isolated PBMCs, or as DNA extracted from either sample type. TCRbeta CDR3 regions were amplified from genomic DNA by means of the immunoSEQ Assay, a bias-controlled multiplex PCR. The study's own analysis went as follows. Nucleated cell counts per sample were estimated from amplification of reference gene primers within the assay. To quantify the absolute abundance of each unique TCRbeta CDR3 rearrangement, sequence reads were collapsed and filtered. For each sample, productive Simpson clonality was calculated by taking the square root of Simpson's diversity index across productive rearrangements. Imported from immuneACCESS, the table was reduced by TCRdb to in-frame sequences with V and J called. These copies leave out some clones; in studies compared against another copy, an unresolved V gene accounts for under half, and the cause of the remainder is not known. V, J and clone size are those of that table, while D and trimming were read from the DNA. The sample data list around 340,000 clones, and approximately 89% of these were observed just once. In total, the top ten clones hold roughly 4% of the sample.

The clonotype was recovered from a woman aged 55-75 years with COVID-19, enrolled during active disease. The receptor chain draws on TRBV7-2 and TRBJ2-1; the D gene is perhaps TRBD2, from 5 matching bases. The sequencing input was peripheral blood. The nucleotide sequence reads TGTGCCATTAAGGACTTCCAGTACAATGAGCAGTTCTTC. The resulting protein is CAIKDFQYNEQFF.